Below, 27 T cell receptor beta chains from the same sample are listed, as sequenced in a study of cytomegalovirus exposure and HLA in healthy donors. 60 Vbeta and 13 Jbeta primers were used in PCR. Measured with immunoSEQ multiplex PCR; TCRdb has only the in-frame clones, and not every one. Counted here are about 150,000 clones, around four fifths occurring once; the ten biggest clones make up less than 4%. The material sequenced was PBMCs. These receptors came from a male donor in good health and CMV-seronegative.

The chain joins TRBV9 to TRBJ1-6; 7 bases fit TRBD1. CDR1 SGDLS and CDR2 YYNGEE come from the germline V gene. The CDR3 is 15 amino acids. V gave up 5 bases and J gave up 6 bases; unmatched junction bases: 8. The CDR3 DNA follows: TGTGCCAGCAGTCCCGGGACAGTCCTTAATTCACCCCTCCACTTT. Its protein is CASSPGTVLNSPLHF.

This clone occurred once. The V and J genes are TRBV6-6 and TRBJ2-7; a weak D match, TRBD2 (6 bases). Germline V gives CDR1 MNHNY, CDR2 SVGAGI (reference sequence). The CDR3 totals 15 residues. The V and J ends lost 6 bases and 3 bases respectively, with 18 bases between them. The CDR3 DNA follows: TGTGCCAGCAGCTCCGTTAGCGGTTCTTACTACGAGCAGTACTTC. Translated: CASSSVSGSYYEQYF.

The chain carries TRBV7-3 and TRBJ2-2; tentatively, D is TRBD1 (6 bases). The V gene's germline CDR1 is SGHTA and CDR2 FQGTGA. The CDR3 totals 15 residues. The ends were cut back, 3 bases at V and 0 bases at J, with 8 bases in the middle. The CDR3 sequence: CASSLDSTNTGELFF. The CDR3 region has the DNA TGTGCCAGCAGCTTGGACAGCACGAACACCGGGGAGCTGTTTTTT.

This chain connects TRBV6-5 to TRBJ2-1, with 9 bases that match TRBD2. The V segment lost 4 bases and the J segment 2 bases; nucleotides outside the gene matches: 3. The CDR3 totals 15 residues. Germline CDR1 MNHEY, CDR2 SVGAGI. The CDR3 loop reads CASSSLAGPYNEQFF. CDR3 DNA: TGTGCCAGCAGTTCCCTAGCGGGGCCCTACAATGAGCAGTTCTTC.

CDR3 protein: CASSLQGSSYEQYF. CDR3 DNA: TGCGCCAGCAGCTTACAGGGGAGCTCCTACGAGCAGTACTTC. This chain uses TRBV5-1 with TRBJ2-7; TRBD1 matches 7 bases. The germline CDR1 and CDR2 sequences are SGHRS and YFSETQ. V shed 2 bases, J shed 0 bases, and the junction held 2 bases outside the gene matches. This CDR3 has 14 amino acids.

The chain combines TRBV7-4 with TRBJ1-5; TRBD1 is a possible D gene (6 bases). Looked up from germline, CDR1 is SGHVT and CDR2 is SQSDAQ. The CDR3 extends over 15 amino acids. Trimming removed 5 bases at V and 5 bases at J, with 16 bases between. The CDR3 reads CASSRWQGMDQPQHF. Here the CDR3 DNA reads TGTGCCAGCAGCAGGTGGCAGGGGATGGATCAGCCCCAGCATTTT.

The J gene is TRBJ2-3, the V gene TRBV4-2, with 10 bases that match TRBD2. The CDR3 is 16 amino acids. V shed 1 base, J shed 11 bases, and the junction held 12 bases outside the gene matches. Germline loops: CDR1 LGHNA, CDR2 YNFKEQ. This CDR3 reads CASSQALAGDPLGQYF. CDR3 nucleotide sequence: TGTGCCAGCAGCCAAGCGCTAGCGGGGGACCCACTGGGGCAGTATTTT.

The chain has TRBV19 and TRBJ2-2; 15 bases are shared with TRBD2. There are 20 residues in the CDR3. V shed 3 bases, J shed 4 bases, and the junction held 12 bases outside the gene matches. Germline CDR1 reads LNHDA; CDR2 reads SQIVND (reference sequence). As DNA, the CDR3 is TGTGCCAGTAGTATTCAAATGCGTCGGACTAGCGGGAGGGCCACCGGGGAGCTGTTTTTT. This sequence encodes CASSIQMRRTSGRATGELFF.

This clone was seen only once. The junction and the germline gene differ at one end; a read error may be behind it. The chain joins TRBV18 to TRBJ1-2; D might be TRBD1 (6 bases). CDR1 KGHSH and CDR2 LQKENI come from the germline V gene. The CDR3 covers 13 residues. CDR3 sequence: CASSPRPGALPSF. The CDR3, as DNA: TGTGCCAGCTCACCAAGGCCAGGGGCGCTACCCTCCTTC. The complete variable domain, with remaining parts taken from reference TRBV18 and TRBJ1-2, reads NAGVMQNPRHLVRRRGQEARLRCSPMKGHSHVYWYRQLPEEGLKFMVYLQKENIIDESGMPKERFSAEFPKEGPSILRIQQVVRGDSAAYFCASSPRPGALPSFGSGTRLTVV.

This rearrangement joins TRBV10-3 to TRBJ1-5, with D unclear. The CDR3 consists of 13 residues. Germline loops: CDR1 ENHRY, CDR2 SYGVKD. V gave up 10 bases and J gave up 4 bases, with 14 bases separating them. CDR3 protein: CATTSTSNQPQHF. In nucleotides, the CDR3 is TGTGCCACAACTTCGACTTCAAATCAGCCCCAGCATTTT.

V and J are TRBV27 and TRBJ1-1; 9 bases fit TRBD1. J gave up 4 bases and V 5 bases, and 5 bases lay outside the gene matches. Germline-derived CDR1 and CDR2 are MNHEY and SMNVEV (reference sequence). This CDR3 has 14 residues. The CDR3 DNA reads as TGTGCCAGCAGTATAGGACAGGGGATCACTGAAGCTTTCTTT. This encodes CASSIGQGITEAFF.

This chain uses TRBV4-2 with TRBJ1-1; 8 positions agree with TRBD1. With V trimmed by 0 bases and J by 8 bases, 11 bases remained unmatched. CDR3 length: 16 residues. Germline assignment: CDR1 LGHNA and CDR2 YNFKEQ. CDR3 sequence reads: CASSQDWGRGHEEAFF. CDR3 DNA: TGTGCCAGCAGCCAAGATTGGGGCAGGGGGCATGAAGAAGCTTTCTTT.

V gene TRBV7-9 combines with J gene TRBJ1-3, with D hard to call. V was pared by 2 bases and J by 0 bases, with 5 bases between. CDR1 SEHNR and CDR2 FQNEAQ come from the germline V gene (reference sequence). The CDR3 totals 14 residues. In DNA form, the CDR3 reads TGTGCCAGCAGCTTATACAACTCTGGAAACACCATATATTTT. Translated, it gives CASSLYNSGNTIYF.

The CDR3 is CASSSTADYGYTF. The CDR3 region has the DNA TGCGCCAGCAGCTCGACAGCAGACTATGGCTACACCTTC. The chain carries TRBV5-1 and TRBJ1-2; a possible D gene is TRBD1 (5 bases). The CDR3 has 13 residues. The V gene lost 3 bases and the J gene lost 3 bases, with 9 bases spanning the gap. CDR1 is SGHRS and CDR2 is YFSETQ in the germline V gene.

V usage is TRBV28 and J usage is TRBJ2-5; 7 bases agree with TRBD1. This CDR3 comprises 17 residues. CDR1 MDHEN and CDR2 SYDVKM come from the germline V gene. J was trimmed by 4 bases and V by 3 bases; bases with no gene match: 14. CDR3 nucleotides: TGTGCCAGCAGTTTCCGGGACAGTGACACCTGGCTAGAGACCCAGTACTTC. As protein: CASSFRDSDTWLETQYF.

The J gene is TRBJ2-7, the V gene TRBV7-6; 9 bases align to TRBD1. Germline V lookup: CDR1 SGHVS, CDR2 FNYEAQ. This CDR3 has 16 residues. Unmatched junction bases numbered 7, after V lost 1 base and J lost 3 bases. The CDR3 is CASSLEAGTGNYEQYF. For the CDR3, the DNA is TGTGCCAGCAGCTTAGAAGCGGGGACAGGGAACTACGAGCAGTACTTC.

This clone was seen only a few times. The J gene is TRBJ1-2, the V gene TRBV18, with D unresolved. The germline V and J ends were trimmed by 3 bases and 8 bases, with 13 bases remaining between them. CDR1 and CDR2 from the germline V gene are KGHSH and LQKENI. CDR3 length equals 13 residues. The CDR3 spells CASSPVRRKGYTF. The CDR3 DNA is TGTGCCAGCTCACCCGTTCGGAGGAAGGGCTACACCTTC.

Of note for this clone: This CDR3 is also generated by other DNA sequences in the sample. The chain joins TRBV5-4 to TRBJ2-1; 11 positions agree with TRBD2. Losses at the gene ends were 0 bases for V and 10 bases for J; bases not matched to a gene: 3. Germline-derived CDR1 and CDR2 are SGHNT and YYREEE (reference sequence). The CDR3 consists of 14 residues. The DNA for the CDR3 is TGTGCCAGCAGCTTGGAACTAGCGGGAGACGAGCAGTTCTTC. Its translation: CASSLELAGDEQFF.

The V and J genes are TRBV15 and TRBJ2-7; 7 bases fit TRBD1. After removal of 0 bases from V and 6 bases from J, the junction contained 5 bases not matched to a gene. The V gene's germline CDR1 is LNHNV and CDR2 YYDKDF (reference sequence). The CDR3 has 14 residues. CDR3 DNA: TGTGCCACCAGCAGAGAGGCAGGGGGTAGCGAGCAGTACTTC. Its protein product is CATSREAGGSEQYF. Complete variable domain (other parts from reference TRBV15 and TRBJ2-7): DAMVIQNPRYQVTQFGKPVTLSCSQTLNHNVMYWYQQKSSQAPKLLFHYYDKDFNNEADTPDNFQSRRPNTSFCFLDIRSPGLGDTAMYLCATSREAGGSEQYFGPGTRLTVT.

This chain links TRBV27 with TRBJ2-7; 8 bases match TRBD2. V dropped 5 bases and J dropped 2; count of bases not matched to a gene: 11. The CDR3 totals 16 residues. Germline V CDR1 and CDR2: MNHEY, SMNVEV (reference sequence). The chain's CDR3 is CASSPQYIAGTYEQYF. The DNA of the CDR3 is TGTGCCAGCAGTCCTCAGTACATAGCGGGGACCTACGAGCAGTACTTC.

The chain carries TRBV7-2 and TRBJ2-5; 7 positions match TRBD1. The better agreement between TRBJ2-7 and the DNA end casts doubt on the J call. The CDR3 loop spans 14 amino acids. The germline CDR1 and CDR2 sequences are SGHTA and FQGNSA. CDR3 in amino acids: CASSYGDSSYEQYF. CDR3 nucleotides: TGTGCCAGCAGTTACGGGGACAGTTCCTACGAGCAGTACTTC.

The rearrangement joins TRBV7-2 to TRBJ2-2; D is undetermined. V gave up 2 bases and J gave up 2 bases, with 9 bases separating them. The CDR3 contains 15 residues. CDR1 is SGHTA, CDR2 FQGNSA, per germline. The CDR3 nucleotides are TGTGCCAGCAGCTTACAGGCAGTAAACACCGGGGAGCTGTTTTTT. Translated, it gives CASSLQAVNTGELFF. Full variable domain (rest looked up from reference TRBV7-2 and TRBJ2-2): GAGVSQSPSNKVTEKGKDVELRCDPISGHTALYWYRQSLGQGLEFLIYFQGNSAPDKSGLPSDRFSAERTGGSVSTLTIQRTQQEDSAVYLCASSLQAVNTGELFFGEGSRLTVL.

This chain connects TRBV19 to TRBJ2-4; 7 bases are shared with TRBD2. V lost 1 base and J lost 3; bases outside the gene matches: 6. Germline CDR1 LNHDA, CDR2 SQIVND (reference sequence). This CDR3 spans 16 amino acids. As DNA, the CDR3 is TGTGCCAGTAGTATAGGCCTAGCGGACATCAAAAACATTCAGTACTTC. This translates into CASSIGLADIKNIQYF.

The V and J genes are TRBV7-9 and TRBJ2-1; 12 nucleotides agree with TRBD1. V shed 4 bases and J 9 bases; nucleotides not matched to a gene: 7. CDR1 and CDR2 (germline): SEHNR, FQNEAQ (reference sequence). The CDR3 totals 15 residues. The CDR3 DNA is TGTGCCAGCAGCTCGGGACAGGGGGCTGAAGTTGAGCAGTTCTTC. This codes for CASSSGQGAEVEQFF. The full variable domain, with the rest looked up from reference TRBV7-9 and TRBJ2-1, is DTGVSQNPRHKITKRGQNVTFRCDPISEHNRLYWYRQTLGQGPEFLTYFQNEAQLEKSRLLSDRFSAERPKGSFSTLEIQRTEQGDSAMYLCASSSGQGAEVEQFFGPGTRLTVL.

Remarks on this clone: The junction does not match germline at one end; this may be a read error. V gene TRBV27 combines with J gene TRBJ1-6; D ambiguous. The CDR3 contains 13 residues. Per the germline V gene, CDR1 is MNHEY and CDR2 is SMNVEV (reference sequence). This CDR3 reads CASSPSHNSPLHF. The CDR3, as DNA: TGTGCCAGCAGTCCCTCCCATAATTCACCCCTCCACTTT.

This chain uses TRBV7-9 with TRBJ1-4; D is unclear. Germline values: CDR1 SEHNR, CDR2 FQNEAQ (reference sequence). This CDR3 contains 13 residues. The germline V and J ends were trimmed by 5 bases and 7 bases, with 11 bases remaining between them. The CDR3 reads CASSPRGPEKLFF. CDR3 bases: TGTGCCAGCAGCCCACGTGGCCCTGAAAAACTGTTTTTT.

The chain links TRBV4-2 to TRBJ2-1, with 12 bases identical to TRBD2. J was trimmed by 2 bases and V by 1 base; bases with no gene match: 3. The CDR3 contains 17 residues. The germline gives CDR1 LGHNA, CDR2 YNFKEQ. This CDR3 is CASSQVASGGAYNEQFF. CDR3 DNA: TGTGCCAGCAGCCAAGTGGCTAGCGGGGGGGCCTACAATGAGCAGTTCTTC.